The sequence of this T cell receptor beta chain was determined in a study of response to subunit inactivated influenza vaccine. Overall study results and limits: That few new T cells are recruited by each seasonal influenza vaccination was the authors' suggestion.

The CDR3 length is 18 residues. The V and J ends lost 2 bases and 0 bases respectively, with 19 bases between them. The germline V gene has CDR1 SGHAT and CDR2 FQNNGV. In this sample, this clonotype turned up a few times. Its antigen is unknown. Via MiXCR, TCRdb re-called the RT-PCR reads, giving one row per CDR3 protein. The sample has 530,000 or so distinct CDR3 sequences; 14% are singletons. The rearrangement joins TRBV11-2 to TRBJ2-5; D uncertain. The sequences come from PBMCs from blood, collected 11 to 12 days after vaccination. This clonotype was obtained from a man in his forties or fifties who received an inactivated influenza vaccine. CDR3 bases: TGTGCCAGCAGCTTATGGGGAAGTGGCAGCACCGACCAAGAGACCCAGTACTTC. This translates into CASSLWGSGSTDQETQYF.